This T cell receptor beta chain was recovered during a study of blood T cell repertoires in COVID-19. The overall study: Material from acute and convalescent COVID-19 was sourced from the United States, Italy and Spain. The analysed material was cDNA or gDNA that came from T cells, B-cell-depleted T cells, or PBMCs.

The Seattle site enrolled patients during active infection and followed them longitudinally. Germline lookup yields CDR1 SGHNT and CDR2 YENEEA. Trimming at V came to 5 bases and at J to 4 bases, leaving 12 bases not matched to a gene. The CDR3 length is 16 residues. Original handling: The authors estimated nucleated cell counts from reference gene primer amplification. The data were produced by immunoSEQ multiplex PCR, yet TCRdb's version contains in-frame clones alone and is incomplete. V, J and clone size are those of that table, while D and trimming were read from the DNA. The sample holds roughly 150,000 clones; roughly 91% are singletons and the top ten take approximately 4.6%.

The rearrangement links TRBV11-3 to TRBJ2-3; 7 nucleotides agree with TRBD1. This TCR came from a man between 18 and 35 years old with COVID-19, enrolled during active disease. The sample consisted of peripheral blood. The CDR3: CASSPAGTDRPDTQYF. The CDR3 DNA reads TGTGCCAGCAGCCCGGCCGGGACAGACCGCCCAGATACGCAGTATTTT.